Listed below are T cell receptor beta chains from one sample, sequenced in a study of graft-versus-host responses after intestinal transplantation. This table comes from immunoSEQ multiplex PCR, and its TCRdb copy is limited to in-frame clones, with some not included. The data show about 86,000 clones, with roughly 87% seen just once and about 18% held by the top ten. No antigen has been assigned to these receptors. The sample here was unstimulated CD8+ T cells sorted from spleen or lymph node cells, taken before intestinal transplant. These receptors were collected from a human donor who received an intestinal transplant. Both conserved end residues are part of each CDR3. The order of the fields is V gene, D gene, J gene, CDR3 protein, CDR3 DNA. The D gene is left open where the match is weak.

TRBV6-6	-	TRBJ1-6	CATSFSYPSPLHF	TGTGCCACCTCTTTCTCGTACCCTTCACCCCTCCACTTT
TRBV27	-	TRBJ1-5	CASSSGRGTQPQHF	TGTGCCAGCAGTTCCGGCAGGGGCACTCAGCCCCAGCATTTT
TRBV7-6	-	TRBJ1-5	CASSLGDFNQPQHF	TGTGCCAGCAGCTTAGGGGATTTCAATCAGCCCCAGCATTTT
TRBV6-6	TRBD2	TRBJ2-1	CASSPGLAAYNEQFF	TGTGCCAGCAGTCCTGGACTAGCGGCCTACAATGAGCAGTTCTTC
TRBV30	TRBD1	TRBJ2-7	CAWSFEGARYEQYF	TGTGCCTGGAGTTTTGAGGGGGCGCGGTACGAGCAGTACTTC
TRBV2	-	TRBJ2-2	CATRTPGELFF	TGTGCCACCCGGACCCCCGGGGAGCTGTTTTTT
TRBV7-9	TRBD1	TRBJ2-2	CASSLALQGVAGELFF	TGTGCCAGCAGCTTAGCGCTCCAGGGGGTTGCCGGGGAGCTGTTTTTT
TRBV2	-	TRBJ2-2	CASSGPRHYTGELFF	TGTGCCAGCAGTGGTCCAAGGCACTACACCGGGGAGCTGTTTTTT
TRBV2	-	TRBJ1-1	CASSPDRWITEAFF	TGTGCCAGCAGTCCGGACCGTTGGATCACTGAAGCTTTCTTT
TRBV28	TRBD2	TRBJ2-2	CASSLNSGSHYTGELFF	TGTGCCAGCAGTTTAAATAGCGGGAGTCACTACACCGGGGAGCTGTTTTTT
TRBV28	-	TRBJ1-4	CASSFFSTNEKLFF	TGTGCCAGCAGTTTCTTCTCAACTAATGAAAAACTGTTTTTT
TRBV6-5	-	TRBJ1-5	CASSYLSLSSNQPQHF	TGTGCCAGCAGTTACTTAAGCCTGAGTAGCAATCAGCCCCAGCATTTT
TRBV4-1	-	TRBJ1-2	CASSQDHGGGSGYTF	TGCGCCAGCAGCCAAGATCATGGGGGCGGGAGTGGCTACACCTTC
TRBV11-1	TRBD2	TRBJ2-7	CASQDSLGLAEVRYEQYF	TGTGCCAGCCAGGACAGTCTAGGACTAGCGGAAGTACGCTACGAGCAGTACTTC
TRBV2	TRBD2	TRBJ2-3	CASSEGRGGPSTDTQYF	TGTGCCAGCAGTGAAGGGCGGGGGGGCCCTAGCACAGATACGCAGTATTTT
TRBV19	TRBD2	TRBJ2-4	CASSAETFPGTSGSRAKNIQYF	TGTGCCAGTAGTGCTGAAACTTTTCCCGGGACTAGCGGGAGTCGAGCCAAAAACATTCAGTACTTC
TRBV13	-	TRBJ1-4	CASSARQRATNEKLFF	TGTGCCAGCAGCGCCCGACAGCGAGCAACTAATGAAAAACTGTTTTTT
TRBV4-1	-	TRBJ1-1	CASSQIQNTEAFF	TGCGCCAGCAGCCAAATACAGAACACTGAAGCTTTCTTT
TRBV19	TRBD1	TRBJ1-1	CASRQGATEAFF	TGTGCCAGTAGACAGGGGGCCACTGAAGCTTTCTTT
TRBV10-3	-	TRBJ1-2	CAISFAPIGFGYTF	TGTGCCATCAGCTTTGCCCCAATAGGGTTTGGCTACACCTTC